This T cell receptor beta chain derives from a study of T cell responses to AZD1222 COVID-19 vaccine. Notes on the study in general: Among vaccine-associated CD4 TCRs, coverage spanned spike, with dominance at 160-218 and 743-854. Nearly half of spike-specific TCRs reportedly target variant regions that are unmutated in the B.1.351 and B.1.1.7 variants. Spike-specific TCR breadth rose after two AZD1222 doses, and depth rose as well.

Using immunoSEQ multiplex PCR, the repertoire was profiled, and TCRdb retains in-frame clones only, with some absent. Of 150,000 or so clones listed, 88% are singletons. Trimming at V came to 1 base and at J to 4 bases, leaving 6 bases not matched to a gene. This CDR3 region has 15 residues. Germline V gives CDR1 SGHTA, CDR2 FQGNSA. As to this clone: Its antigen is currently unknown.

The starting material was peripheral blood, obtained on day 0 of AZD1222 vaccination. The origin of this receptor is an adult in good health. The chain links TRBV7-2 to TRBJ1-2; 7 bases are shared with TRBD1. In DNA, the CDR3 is TGTGCCAGCAGCTTAGAGGGGGCAGGGGTCTATGGCTACACCTTC. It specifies CASSLEGAGVYGYTF.